The source of this TCR beta chain is a study of blood T cell repertoires in COVID-19 (dated by TCRdb to about 2020). Looking at the study overall: Samples covering the acute and convalescent phases of COVID-19 were provided by collaborators in the United States, Italy and Spain. Sample metadata almost always included a de-identified subject ID, COVID-19 status, age in years and sex. Samples were obtained from the ongoing ImmuneRACE study (first 160 participants) and from about 1,300 subjects provided by 6 global collaborators. Where available, HLA class I and class II types were taken from metadata supplied by the sample provider and were not determined by assay-based typing. Deeply sampled blood TCRbeta repertoires from subjects exposed to, actively infected with, or recovered from COVID-19 were included in the dataset. The material from the prospective study consisted of cDNA or gDNA derived from T cells, B-cell-depleted T cells, or PBMCs. The repertoires were released in a freely available public database meant as a resource for research on the immune response to SARS-CoV-2.

CDR1 and CDR2, looked up from the germline V gene, are SGHDN and FVKESK. The junction carries 10 bases between V and J, which are trimmed by 0 bases and 10 bases respectively. The CDR3 goes from the cysteine to the phenylalanine over 13 residues. The entry retains the CDR3 DNA only, 39 bases that are in frame from base 1. One collaborating source in Seattle enrolled patients while the patients were actively infected and followed the patients over time throughout the course of disease. The collaborating institutions used their own protocols to collect whole blood in K2EDTA tubes. For TCRbeta analysis, collaborator samples were shipped as frozen whole blood, as isolated PBMCs, or as DNA extracted from either sample type. For this clone: Its antigen is currently not known. Per-nucleotide qualities are absent, and no much larger clonotype sits a single base away.

TCRbeta CDR3 regions were amplified from genomic DNA using the immunoSEQ Assay, a bias-controlled multiplex PCR. On the authors' methods: The number of nucleated cells in each sample was estimated from the amplification of reference gene primers within the assay. To quantify the absolute abundance of each unique TCRbeta CDR3 rearrangement, sequence reads were collapsed and filtered. For each sample, productive Simpson clonality was calculated as the square root of Simpson's diversity index over productive rearrangements. This immuneACCESS table, as held by TCRdb, lists in-frame sequences with V and J called but not all clones. Of the missing ones, under half trace to an unresolved V gene in checked studies; the others have no known cause. V and J calls and clone size follow that table, whereas D and trimming were derived from the DNA. Counted in this sample were roughly 380,000 clones; approximately 91% of them appeared once. The ten largest account for around 1.5% of the sample.

What the authors observed across the whole study: Clinical and demographic metadata were provided uncurated, with the amount varying by source and participant.

Sequenced: peripheral blood. This clonotype originated in a woman between 40 and 55 years old with COVID-19, enrolled during active disease. The chain joins TRBV14 to TRBJ2-1; the D gene is perhaps TRBD2, from 6 matching bases. Here is the DNA: TGTGCCAGCAGCCAAGAGGTGGGAGGCGAGCAGTTCTTC. This gives the protein CASSQEVGGEQFF.